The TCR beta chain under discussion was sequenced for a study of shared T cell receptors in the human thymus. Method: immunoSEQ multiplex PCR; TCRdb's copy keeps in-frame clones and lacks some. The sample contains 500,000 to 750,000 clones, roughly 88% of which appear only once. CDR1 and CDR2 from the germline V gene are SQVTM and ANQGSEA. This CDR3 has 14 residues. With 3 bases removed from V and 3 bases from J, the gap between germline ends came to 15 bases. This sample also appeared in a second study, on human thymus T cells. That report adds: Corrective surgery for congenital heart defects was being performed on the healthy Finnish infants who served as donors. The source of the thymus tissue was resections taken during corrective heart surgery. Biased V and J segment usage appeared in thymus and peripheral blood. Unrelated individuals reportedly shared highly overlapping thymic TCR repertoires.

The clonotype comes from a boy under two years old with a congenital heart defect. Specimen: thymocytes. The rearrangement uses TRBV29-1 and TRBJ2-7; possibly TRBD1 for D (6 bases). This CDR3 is CSVDRQGSGYEQYF. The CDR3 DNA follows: TGCAGCGTTGACCGGCAGGGGTCTGGCTACGAGCAGTACTTC.